This TCR beta chain was profiled in a study of STAT5B mutations in CD4+ large granular lymphocyte leukemia. Produced via immunoSEQ multiplex PCR; TCRdb's table is partial and in-frame only. Of 23,000 or so clones listed, just under 75% are singletons. The V gene lost 4 bases and the J gene lost 2 bases, with 11 bases spanning the gap. CDR3 size: 14 residues. CDR1 is SGHKS, CDR2 YYEKEE, per germline (reference sequence). Sequencing was performed on CD4+ T cells from blood buffy coats. The clonotype comes from a human donor in good health. V and J are TRBV5-5 and TRBJ2-3; no definite D call. This CDR3 reads CASSPPPTTDTQYF. CDR3 DNA sequence: TGTGCCAGCAGCCCCCCCCCTACCACAGATACGCAGTATTTT.